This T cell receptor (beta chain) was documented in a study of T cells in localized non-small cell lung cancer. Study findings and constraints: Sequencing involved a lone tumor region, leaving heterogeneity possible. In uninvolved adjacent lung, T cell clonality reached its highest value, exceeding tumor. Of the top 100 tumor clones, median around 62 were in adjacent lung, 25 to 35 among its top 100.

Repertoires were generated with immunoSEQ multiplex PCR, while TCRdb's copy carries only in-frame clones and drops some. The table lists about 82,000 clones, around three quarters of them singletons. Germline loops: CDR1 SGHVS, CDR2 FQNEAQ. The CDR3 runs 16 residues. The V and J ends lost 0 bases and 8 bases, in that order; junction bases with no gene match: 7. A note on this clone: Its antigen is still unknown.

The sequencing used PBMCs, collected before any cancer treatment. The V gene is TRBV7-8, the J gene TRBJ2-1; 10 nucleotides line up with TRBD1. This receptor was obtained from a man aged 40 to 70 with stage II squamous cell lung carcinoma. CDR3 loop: CASSLAWTGGGHEQFF. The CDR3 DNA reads TGTGCCAGCAGCTTAGCCTGGACAGGGGGAGGGCATGAGCAGTTCTTC.